This entry describes one T cell receptor (beta chain). The source of the sample is a study of blood T cell repertoires in COVID-19. In the study overall: Samples came from the United States, Italy and Spain, spanning acute and convalescent COVID-19. Nucleic acid was either cDNA or gDNA, and it came from T cells, B-cell-depleted T cells, or PBMCs.

Source study methods: Researchers report that nucleated cell counts were estimated from reference gene primer amplification. Sequenced by immunoSEQ multiplex PCR; TCRdb stores in-frame clones only, minus some. That table furnishes V, J and clone size, whereas the DNA furnished D and trimming. The table has 150,000 to 200,000 clones, roughly nine tenths seen once; the top ten hold less than 3.5%. This CDR3 spans 15 amino acids. The V and J ends lost 1 base and 4 bases respectively, with 14 bases between them. Per germline, CDR1 SGHRS and CDR2 YFSETQ. This TCR came from a woman aged 25-40 years with active or convalescent COVID-19. The chain uses TRBV5-1 and TRBJ1-2; possibly TRBD1 for D (5 bases). The sample comprised peripheral blood. Here the CDR3 reads CASSLLTAGGYGYTF. The CDR3 DNA reads as TGCGCCAGCAGCTTGTTGACAGCCGGGGGCTATGGCTACACCTTC.